This TCR beta chain stems from a study of blood T cell repertoires in COVID-19. About the study: Samples of COVID-19 (acute and convalescent) were obtained from the United States, Italy and Spain. The analysed material was cDNA or gDNA that came from T cells, B-cell-depleted T cells, or PBMCs.

Original processing methods: Nucleated cell number was recorded as an estimate derived from reference gene primer amplification. TCRdb's table, derived via immunoSEQ multiplex PCR, lists solely in-frame clones and lacks some. From that table come the V and J calls and clone size; the DNA was used to work out D and trimming. This table holds approximately 140,000 clones, 88% found once. CDR3 size: 17 residues. The ends lost 1 base at V and 0 bases at J; junction bases unmatched: 6. CDR1 is MDHEN and CDR2 is SYDVKM in the germline V gene. The V call is TRBV28, the J call TRBJ2-1; 7 bases line up with TRBD2. This receptor was taken from a man aged 55 to 69 with active or convalescent COVID-19. What was sequenced was peripheral blood. The CDR3 protein is CASSLLASGSSYNEQFF. The CDR3 DNA sequence: TGTGCCAGCAGTTTATTGGCTAGCGGAAGCTCCTACAATGAGCAGTTCTTC.